This T cell receptor beta chain was obtained from a study of blood T cells in healthy people across ages. As for this clonotype: Antigen specificity is unknown.

Notes on the study in general: Unsorted PBMCs blocked a conclusive comparison of naive and antigen-experienced cells.

Each of the donors had roughly 9.7 milliliters of peripheral blood drawn into EDTA-treated Vacutainer tubes. Whenever a sample was processed, at least 6 million PBMCs were isolated. Germline values: CDR1 SEHNR, CDR2 FQNEAQ (reference sequence). This CDR3 has 14 residues. Primers used in a second PCR of about 7 to 12 cycles were a sample-barcoded 5' primer and a J-beta primer mix. Each sample provided no less than 2.5 million CDR3-containing paired-end reads. TCRdb itself ran the 5' RACE reads through MiXCR, one entry per CDR3 protein. The table includes about 630,000 distinct CDR3 sequences, 21% detected once.

The chain has TRBV7-9 and TRBJ2-5; TRBD2 matches 7 bases. Near its end, the DNA agrees better with TRBJ2-7, so the J call may be wrong. Sequenced sample: blood. This TCR was recovered from a man between 65 and 85 years old in good health. The CDR3 reads CASSLVLAEYEQYF. CDR3 sequence (DNA): TGTGCCAGCAGCTTAGTTCTAGCGGAATACGAGCAGTACTTC.